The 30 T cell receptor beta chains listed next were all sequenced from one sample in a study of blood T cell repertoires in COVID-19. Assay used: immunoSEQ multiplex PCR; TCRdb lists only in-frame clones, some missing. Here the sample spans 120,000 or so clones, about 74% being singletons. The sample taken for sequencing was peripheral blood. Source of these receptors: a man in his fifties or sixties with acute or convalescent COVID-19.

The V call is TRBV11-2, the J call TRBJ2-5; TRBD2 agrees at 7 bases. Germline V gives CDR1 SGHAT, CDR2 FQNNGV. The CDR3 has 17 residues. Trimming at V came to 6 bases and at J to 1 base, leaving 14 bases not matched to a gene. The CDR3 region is CASSSLQIAGVQETQYF. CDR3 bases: TGTGCCAGCAGTAGCCTCCAAATAGCGGGTGTCCAAGAGACCCAGTACTTC.

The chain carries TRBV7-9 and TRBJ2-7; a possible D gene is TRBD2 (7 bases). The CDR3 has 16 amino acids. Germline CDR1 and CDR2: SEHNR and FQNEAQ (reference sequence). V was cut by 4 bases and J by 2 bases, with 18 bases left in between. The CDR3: CASSSIGGGHPYEQYF. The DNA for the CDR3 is TGTGCCAGCAGCTCCATAGGGGGGGGCCATCCCTACGAGCAGTACTTC.

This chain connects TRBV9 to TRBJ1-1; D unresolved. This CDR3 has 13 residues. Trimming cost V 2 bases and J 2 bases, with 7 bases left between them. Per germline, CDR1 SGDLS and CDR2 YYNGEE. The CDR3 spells CASSVNRNTEAFF. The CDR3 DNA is TGTGCCAGCAGCGTTAACAGAAACACTGAAGCTTTCTTT.

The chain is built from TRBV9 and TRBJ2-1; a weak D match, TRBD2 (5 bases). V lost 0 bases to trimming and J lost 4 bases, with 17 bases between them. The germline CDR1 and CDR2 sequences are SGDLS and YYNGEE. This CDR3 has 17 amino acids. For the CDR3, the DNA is TGTGCCAGCAGCGTAGTGGCTAGCAGCACTTATTACAATGAGCAGTTCTTC. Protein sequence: CASSVVASSTYYNEQFF.

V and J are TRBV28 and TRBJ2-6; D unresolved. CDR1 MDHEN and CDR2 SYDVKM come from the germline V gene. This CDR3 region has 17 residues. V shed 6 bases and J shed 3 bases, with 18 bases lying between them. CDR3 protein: CASSSSFGRSGANVLTF. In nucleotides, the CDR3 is TGTGCCAGCAGCTCCTCCTTTGGAAGGAGTGGGGCCAACGTCCTGACTTTC.

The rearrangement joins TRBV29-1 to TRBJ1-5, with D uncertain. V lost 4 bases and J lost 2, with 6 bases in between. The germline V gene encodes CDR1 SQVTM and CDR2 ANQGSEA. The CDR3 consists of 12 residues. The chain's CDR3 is CSVVSGNQPQHF. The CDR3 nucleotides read TGCAGCGTTGTATCGGGCAATCAGCCCCAGCATTTT.

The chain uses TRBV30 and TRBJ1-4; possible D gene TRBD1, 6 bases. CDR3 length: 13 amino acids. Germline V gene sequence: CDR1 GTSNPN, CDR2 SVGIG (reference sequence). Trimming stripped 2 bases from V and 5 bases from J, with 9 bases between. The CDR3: CAWSQGMNEKLFF. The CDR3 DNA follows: TGTGCCTGGAGTCAGGGGATGAATGAAAAACTGTTTTTT. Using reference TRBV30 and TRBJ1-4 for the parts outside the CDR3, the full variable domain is SQTIHQWPATLVQPVGSPLSLECTVEGTSNPNLYWYRQAAGRGLQLLFYSVGIGQISSEVPQNLSASRPQDRQFILSSKKLLLSDSGFYLCAWSQGMNEKLFFGSGTQLSVL.

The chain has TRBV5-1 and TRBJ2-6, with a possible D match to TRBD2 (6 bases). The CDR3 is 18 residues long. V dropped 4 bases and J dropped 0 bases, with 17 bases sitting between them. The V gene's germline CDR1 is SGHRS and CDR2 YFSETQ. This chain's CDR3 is CASSSFGGANSGANVLTF. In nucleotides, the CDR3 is TGCGCCAGCAGCAGTTTTGGCGGGGCGAACTCTGGGGCCAACGTCCTGACTTTC.

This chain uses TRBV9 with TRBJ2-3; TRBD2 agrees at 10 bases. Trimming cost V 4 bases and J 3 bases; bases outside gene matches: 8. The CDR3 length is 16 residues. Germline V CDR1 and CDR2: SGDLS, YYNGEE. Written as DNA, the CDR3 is TGTGCCAGCAGCCCTCGGACTAGCGGTACTACAGATACGCAGTATTTT. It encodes CASSPRTSGTTDTQYF.

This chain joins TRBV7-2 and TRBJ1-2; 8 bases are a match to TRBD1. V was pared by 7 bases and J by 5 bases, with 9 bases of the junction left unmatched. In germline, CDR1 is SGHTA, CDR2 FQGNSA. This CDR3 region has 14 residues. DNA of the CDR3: TGTGCCAGCACCCCAGGGCAGGGGGCATATGGCTACACCTTC. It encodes CASTPGQGAYGYTF.

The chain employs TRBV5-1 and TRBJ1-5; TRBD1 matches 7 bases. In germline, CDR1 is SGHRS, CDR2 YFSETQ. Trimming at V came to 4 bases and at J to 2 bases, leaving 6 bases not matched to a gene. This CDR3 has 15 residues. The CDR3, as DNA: TGCGCCAGCAGCCCAGGGGGTTCAGGCAATCAGCCCCAGCATTTT. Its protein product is CASSPGGSGNQPQHF. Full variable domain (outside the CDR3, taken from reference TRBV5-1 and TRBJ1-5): KAGVTQTPRYLIKTRGQQVTLSCSPISGHRSVSWYQQTPGQGLQFLFEYFSETQRNKGNFPGRFSGRQFSNSRSEMNVSTLELGDSALYLCASSPGGSGNQPQHFGDGTRLSIL.

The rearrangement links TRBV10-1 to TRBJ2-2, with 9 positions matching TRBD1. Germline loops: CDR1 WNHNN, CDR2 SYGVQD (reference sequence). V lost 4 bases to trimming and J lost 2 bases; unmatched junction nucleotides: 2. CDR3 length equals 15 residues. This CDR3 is CASSADRGNTGELFF. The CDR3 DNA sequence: TGCGCCAGCAGTGCGGACAGGGGAAACACCGGGGAGCTGTTTTTT.

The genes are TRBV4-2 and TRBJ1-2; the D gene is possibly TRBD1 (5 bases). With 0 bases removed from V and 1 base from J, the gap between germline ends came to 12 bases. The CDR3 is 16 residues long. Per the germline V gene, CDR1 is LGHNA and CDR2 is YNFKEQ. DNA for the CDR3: TGTGCCAGCAGCCAAGATCCGGAGGGGATTAACTATGGCTACACCTTC. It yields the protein CASSQDPEGINYGYTF.

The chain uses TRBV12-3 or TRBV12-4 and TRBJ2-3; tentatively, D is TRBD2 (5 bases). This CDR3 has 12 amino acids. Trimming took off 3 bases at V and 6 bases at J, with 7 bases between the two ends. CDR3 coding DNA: TGTGCCAGCAGTTTCAGAGGGGATACGCAGTATTTT. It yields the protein CASSFRGDTQYF.

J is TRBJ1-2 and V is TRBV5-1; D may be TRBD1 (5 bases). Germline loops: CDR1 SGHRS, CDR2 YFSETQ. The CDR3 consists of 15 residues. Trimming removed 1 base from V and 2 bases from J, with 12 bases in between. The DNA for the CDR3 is TGCGCCAGCAGCTTGTCGGGGGGATCCAACTATGGCTACACCTTC. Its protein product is CASSLSGGSNYGYTF. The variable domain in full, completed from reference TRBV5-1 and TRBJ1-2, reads KAGVTQTPRYLIKTRGQQVTLSCSPISGHRSVSWYQQTPGQGLQFLFEYFSETQRNKGNFPGRFSGRQFSNSRSEMNVSTLELGDSALYLCASSLSGGSNYGYTFGSGTRLTVV.

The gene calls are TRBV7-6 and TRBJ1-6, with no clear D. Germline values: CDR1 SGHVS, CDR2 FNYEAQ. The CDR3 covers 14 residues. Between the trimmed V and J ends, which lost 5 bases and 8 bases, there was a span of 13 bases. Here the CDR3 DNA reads TGTGCCAGCAGCCCCCGGCCCGAGGATTCACCCCTCCACTTT. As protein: CASSPRPEDSPLHF.

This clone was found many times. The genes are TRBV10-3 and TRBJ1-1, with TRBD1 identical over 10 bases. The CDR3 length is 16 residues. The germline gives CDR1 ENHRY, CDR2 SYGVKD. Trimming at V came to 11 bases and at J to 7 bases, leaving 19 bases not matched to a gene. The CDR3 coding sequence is TGTGCCGCCAGACAGGGGGCGGCTTTTGGGTGGATTGAAGCTTTCTTT. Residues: CAARQGAAFGWIEAFF.

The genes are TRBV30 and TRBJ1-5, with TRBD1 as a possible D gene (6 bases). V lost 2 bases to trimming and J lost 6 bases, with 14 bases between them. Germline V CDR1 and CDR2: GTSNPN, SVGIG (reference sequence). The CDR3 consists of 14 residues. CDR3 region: CAWSTTGNFQPQHF. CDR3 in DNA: TGTGCCTGGAGTACTACAGGGAATTTTCAGCCCCAGCATTTT. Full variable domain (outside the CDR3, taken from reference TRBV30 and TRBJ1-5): SQTIHQWPATLVQPVGSPLSLECTVEGTSNPNLYWYRQAAGRGLQLLFYSVGIGQISSEVPQNLSASRPQDRQFILSSKKLLLSDSGFYLCAWSTTGNFQPQHFGDGTRLSIL.

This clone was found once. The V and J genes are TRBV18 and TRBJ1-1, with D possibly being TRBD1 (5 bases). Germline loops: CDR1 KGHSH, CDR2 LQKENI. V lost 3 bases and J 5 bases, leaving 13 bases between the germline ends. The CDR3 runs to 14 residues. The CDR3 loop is CASSPPQGGTEAFF. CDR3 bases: TGTGCCAGCTCACCTCCGCAGGGTGGGACTGAAGCTTTCTTT.

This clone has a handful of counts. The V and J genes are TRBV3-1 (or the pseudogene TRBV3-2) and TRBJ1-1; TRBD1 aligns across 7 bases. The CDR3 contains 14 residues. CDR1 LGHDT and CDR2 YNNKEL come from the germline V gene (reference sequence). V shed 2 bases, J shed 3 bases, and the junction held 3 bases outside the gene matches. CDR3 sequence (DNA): TGTGCCAGCAGCCAACTGACAGGGTACACTGAAGCTTTCTTT. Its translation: CASSQLTGYTEAFF.

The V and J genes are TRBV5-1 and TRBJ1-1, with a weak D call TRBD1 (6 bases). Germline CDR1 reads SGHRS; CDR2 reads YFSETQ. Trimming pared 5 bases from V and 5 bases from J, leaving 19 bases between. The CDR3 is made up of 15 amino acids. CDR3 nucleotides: TGCGCCAGCAGAGGCGCCGCCAGGGGAACAACTGAAGCTTTCTTT. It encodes CASRGAARGTTEAFF.

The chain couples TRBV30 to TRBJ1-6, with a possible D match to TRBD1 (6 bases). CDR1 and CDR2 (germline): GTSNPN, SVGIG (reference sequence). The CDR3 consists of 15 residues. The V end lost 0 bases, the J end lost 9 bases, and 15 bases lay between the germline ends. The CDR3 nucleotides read TGTGCCTGGAGTGTACTGAAGGGGGATGGTTCACCCCTCCACTTT. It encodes CAWSVLKGDGSPLHF.

In DNA, the CDR3 is TGTGCCTGGAGTGGAGGCGGAACCTACGAGCAGTACTTC. Translated, it gives CAWSGGGTYEQYF. V gene TRBV30 combines with J gene TRBJ2-7; D gene unclear. The CDR3 has 13 amino acids. Germline loops: CDR1 GTSNPN, CDR2 SVGIG (reference sequence). Deletions cut 1 base from V and 2 bases from J, with 9 bases between.

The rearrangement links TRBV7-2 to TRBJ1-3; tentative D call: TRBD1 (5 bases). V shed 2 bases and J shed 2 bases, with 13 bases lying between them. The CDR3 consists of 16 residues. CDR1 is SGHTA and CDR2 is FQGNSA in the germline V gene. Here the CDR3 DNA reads TGTGCCAGCAGCTTAAAGGGGCCGGGTGCTGGAAACACCATATATTTT. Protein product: CASSLKGPGAGNTIYF.

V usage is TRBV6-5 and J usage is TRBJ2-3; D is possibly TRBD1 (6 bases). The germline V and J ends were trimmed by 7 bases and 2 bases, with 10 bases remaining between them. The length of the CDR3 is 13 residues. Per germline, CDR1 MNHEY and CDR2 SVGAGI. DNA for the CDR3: TGTGCCAGCACTGGACAGAACACAGATACGCAGTATTTT. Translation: CASTGQNTDTQYF.

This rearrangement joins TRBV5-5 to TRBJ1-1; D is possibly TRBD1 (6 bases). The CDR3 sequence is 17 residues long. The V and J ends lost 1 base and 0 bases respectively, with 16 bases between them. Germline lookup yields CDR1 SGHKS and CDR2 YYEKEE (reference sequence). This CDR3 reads CASSLSAFPGVNTEAFF. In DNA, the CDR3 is TGTGCCAGCAGCTTGTCGGCGTTCCCAGGGGTGAACACTGAAGCTTTCTTT.

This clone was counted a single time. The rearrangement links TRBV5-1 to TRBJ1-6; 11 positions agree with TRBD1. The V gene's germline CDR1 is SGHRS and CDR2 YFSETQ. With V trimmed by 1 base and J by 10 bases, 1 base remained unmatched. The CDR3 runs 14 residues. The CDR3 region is CASSLWTGGSPLHF. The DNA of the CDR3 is TGCGCCAGCAGCTTGTGGACAGGGGGCTCACCCCTCCACTTT.

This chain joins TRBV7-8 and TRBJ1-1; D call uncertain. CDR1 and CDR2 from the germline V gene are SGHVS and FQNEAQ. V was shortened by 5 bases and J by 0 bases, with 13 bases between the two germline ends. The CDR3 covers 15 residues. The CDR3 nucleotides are TGTGCCAGCAGCCCAAACCCCCTATTGAACACTGAAGCTTTCTTT. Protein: CASSPNPLLNTEAFF.

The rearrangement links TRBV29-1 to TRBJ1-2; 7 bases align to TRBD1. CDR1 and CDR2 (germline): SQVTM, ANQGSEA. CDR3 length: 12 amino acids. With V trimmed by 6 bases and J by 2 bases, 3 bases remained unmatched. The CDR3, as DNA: TGCAGCGTGGAGGACAGGAACTATGGCTACACCTTC. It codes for CSVEDRNYGYTF.

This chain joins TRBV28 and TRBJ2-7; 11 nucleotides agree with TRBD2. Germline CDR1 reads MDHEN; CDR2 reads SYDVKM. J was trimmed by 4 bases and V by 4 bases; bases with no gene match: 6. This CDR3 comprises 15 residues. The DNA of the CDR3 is TGTGCCAGCAGTTCCACTAGCGGGAGTCTATACGAGCAGTACTTC. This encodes CASSSTSGSLYEQYF.